Shown below are 29 T cell receptor beta chains from a single sample sequenced in a study of shared clonotypes between healthy human individuals. Clones were sequenced by immunoSEQ multiplex PCR, and TCRdb holds only the in-frame ones, with some missing. Among just over 2,000,000 clones listed, roughly 96% were seen once. Material for sequencing was naive CD4+ T cells sorted from blood. The subset here: CD45RA+ positively selected. These receptors all come from a man aged 18 to 29 in good health.

A remark on this clone: Within the sample, other DNA sequences also encode this same CDR3. V usage is TRBV7-2 and J usage is TRBJ1-5, with TRBD1 matching 10 bases. The CDR3 is 14 amino acids. From germline, CDR1 is SGHTA and CDR2 FQGNSA. V lost 4 bases and J lost 5; bases outside the gene matches: 2. In DNA, the CDR3 is TGTGCCAGCAGCTCGACAGGGGGCGATCAGCCCCAGCATTTT. The encoded protein is CASSSTGGDQPQHF.

The chain has TRBV23-1 and TRBJ2-2; maybe TRBD1 (5 bases). TRBV23-1 counts as an open reading frame of uncertain function. Trimming stripped 2 bases from V and 6 bases from J, with 10 bases between. This CDR3 region has 14 residues. The CDR3 sequence: CASSQPQGPGELFF. The CDR3, as DNA: TGCGCCAGCAGTCAACCGCAGGGTCCCGGGGAGCTGTTTTTT.

The chain recombines TRBV28 with TRBJ2-7, with D possibly TRBD1 on 5 matching bases. V lost 8 bases and J 1 base, leaving 12 bases between the germline ends. The CDR3 runs to 13 residues. Per germline, CDR1 MDHEN and CDR2 SYDVKM. The CDR3 loop is CASRWGSSYEQYF. The CDR3 nucleotides are TGTGCCAGCCGCTGGGGCAGTTCCTACGAGCAGTACTTC.

DNA of the CDR3: TGCGCCAGCAGCAGGGGACAGGGAATGGGGGAGCAGTACTTC. It yields the protein CASSRGQGMGEQYF. The chain links TRBV5-1 to TRBJ2-7; TRBD1 agrees at 9 bases. The CDR3 has 14 amino acids. Per the germline V gene, CDR1 is SGHRS and CDR2 is YFSETQ. The V gene end was trimmed by 4 bases and the J gene end by 7 bases; junction bases not matched to a gene: 9.

This chain uses TRBV5-1 with TRBJ2-3, with a possible D match to TRBD2 (6 bases). From germline, CDR1 is SGHRS and CDR2 YFSETQ. This CDR3 has 16 residues. V shed 4 bases and J shed 5 bases, with 20 bases lying between them. In DNA form, the CDR3 reads TGCGCCAGCAGCCCGATTGTTTTGGTGGGGGGAGATACGCAGTATTTT. The encoded protein is CASSPIVLVGGDTQYF.

The chain recombines TRBV6-1 with TRBJ2-1; D is unresolved. Germline values: CDR1 MNHNS, CDR2 SASEGT. V was trimmed by 6 bases and J by 3 bases, leaving 6 bases between them. The CDR3 sequence is 12 residues long. CDR3 bases: TGTGCCAGCAGGGGCGTCTACAATGAGCAGTTCTTC. This encodes CASRGVYNEQFF.

The genes are TRBV5-4 and TRBJ2-3; a possible D gene is TRBD2 (6 bases). The germline CDR1 and CDR2 sequences are SGHNT and YYREEE (reference sequence). This CDR3 contains 15 residues. V shed 4 bases and J shed 0 bases, with 12 bases lying between them. Here the CDR3 DNA reads TGTGCCAGCAGCCGGGACTTGTCTAGCACAGATACGCAGTATTTT. Amino acid sequence: CASSRDLSSTDTQYF.

As to this clone: At the DNA level, this CDR3 is encoded by other sequences in the same sample as well. This chain connects TRBV30 to TRBJ2-5; D remains ambiguous. CDR1 and CDR2 from the germline V gene are GTSNPN and SVGIG (reference sequence). Trimming took 5 bases from V and 1 from J, leaving 11 bases between them. The CDR3 extends over 13 amino acids. CDR3 protein: CAWSLGFQETQYF. CDR3 DNA: TGTGCCTGGTCCCTCGGGTTCCAAGAGACCCAGTACTTC.

The J gene is TRBJ2-7, the V gene TRBV28; TRBD1 aligns across 7 bases. There are 14 residues in the CDR3. The junction had 7 bases not matched to a gene; V was cut back by 5 bases and J by 3 bases. Germline V gene data show CDR1 as MDHEN and CDR2 as SYDVKM. CDR3: CASSRTGAHYEQYF. CDR3 nucleotides: TGTGCCAGCAGTAGGACAGGAGCCCACTACGAGCAGTACTTC.

This clone was observed a single time. Here the CDR3 reads CASSPTDTTENTEAFF. The CDR3 DNA reads as TGCGCCAGCAGCCCCACTGATACTACAGAGAACACTGAAGCTTTCTTT. This chain joins TRBV5-1 and TRBJ1-1, with D unclear. Per germline, CDR1 SGHRS and CDR2 YFSETQ. Trimming took 4 bases from V and 1 from J, leaving 17 bases between them. The CDR3 consists of 16 residues.

The CDR3 nucleotides read TGTGCCATCAGTGAGTCAGGGACAGGGGGCCGATCACCCCTCCACTTT. This encodes CAISESGTGGRSPLHF. The V gene is TRBV10-3, the J gene TRBJ1-6, with 12 bases that match TRBD1. Germline V gene lookup returns CDR1 ENHRY and CDR2 SYGVKD. V shed 0 bases and J 10 bases; nucleotides not matched to a gene: 4. The CDR3 is 16 amino acids.

The chain carries TRBV4-2 and TRBJ2-5; 8 positions match TRBD2. The CDR3 extends over 17 amino acids. Unmatched junction bases numbered 8, after V lost 1 base and J lost 1 base. The germline gives CDR1 LGHNA, CDR2 YNFKEQ. The CDR3 DNA is TGTGCCAGCAGCCAAGTAGGAAGCGGGGGACTCCAAGAGACCCAGTACTTC. This encodes CASSQVGSGGLQETQYF.

Only one count was recorded for this clone. The CDR3 reads CASSPTAVVSYEQYF. The CDR3 nucleotides read TGCGCCAGCAGCCCCACGGCTGTTGTATCCTACGAGCAGTACTTC. V and J are TRBV5-1 and TRBJ2-7; the D is unclear. The germline gives CDR1 SGHRS, CDR2 YFSETQ. The CDR3 consists of 15 residues. The V and J ends lost 4 bases and 1 base respectively, with 15 bases between them.

The chain employs TRBV25-1 and TRBJ1-1, with D unclear. Germline-derived CDR1 and CDR2 are MGHDK and SYGVNS. This CDR3 has 15 amino acids. V shed 4 bases and J shed 2 bases, with 14 bases lying between them. The DNA of the CDR3 is TGTGCCAGCAGTGTCGGTTCGAGTACAAACACTGAAGCTTTCTTT. Protein: CASSVGSSTNTEAFF. Full variable domain (rest looked up from reference TRBV25-1 and TRBJ1-1): EADIYQTPRYLVIGTGKKITLECSQTMGHDKMYWYQQDPGMELHLIHYSYGVNSTEKGDLSSESTVSRIRTEHFPLTLESARPSHTSQYLCASSVGSSTNTEAFFGQGTRLTVV.

The chain uses TRBV5-1 and TRBJ2-7; 9 bases agree with TRBD1. Unmatched junction bases numbered 15, after V lost 7 bases and J lost 4 bases. Germline values: CDR1 SGHRS, CDR2 YFSETQ. CDR3 length equals 16 residues. CDR3 protein: CASSPSPGTGQYEQYF. The CDR3 nucleotides read TGCGCCAGCTCCCCCTCGCCCGGGACAGGGCAGTACGAGCAGTACTTC.

The genes are TRBV10-3 and TRBJ1-5; D is unclear. V dropped 3 bases and J dropped 2 bases, with 8 bases sitting between them. The CDR3 runs 14 residues. CDR1 ENHRY and CDR2 SYGVKD come from the germline V gene. DNA of the CDR3: TGTGCCATCAGTGAAGGTTCTGGCAATCAGCCCCAGCATTTT. Its translation is CAISEGSGNQPQHF.

The chain combines TRBV19 with TRBJ1-5, with 11 bases identical to TRBD1. The CDR3 is 14 amino acids. The J segment lost 6 bases and the V segment lost 4 bases, leaving 2 bases of the junction unmatched. Germline values: CDR1 LNHDA, CDR2 SQIVND (reference sequence). The CDR3 reads CASSRTGGFQPQHF. CDR3 bases: TGTGCCAGTAGTAGGACAGGGGGCTTTCAGCCCCAGCATTTT.

CDR3 in DNA: TGTGCCAGCAGAATGGACAGCCAGGGCCTACAGCCCCAGCATTTT. Its protein is CASRMDSQGLQPQHF. The chain has TRBV27 and TRBJ1-5; possibly TRBD1 for D (6 bases). Germline V gene sequence: CDR1 MNHEY, CDR2 SMNVEV (reference sequence). The CDR3 totals 15 residues. Trimming shortened V by 6 bases and J by 7 bases, and 19 bases separated the two germline ends.

On this clone: This may arise from a read error, as a much more abundant clone is one base away. Additional DNA sequences in this sample encode the identical CDR3. The V call is TRBV7-3, the J call TRBJ1-5; D is unresolved. Germline V gene lookup returns CDR1 SGHTA and CDR2 FQGTGA. The CDR3 spans 13 residues. Trimming removed 2 bases from V and 1 base from J, with 3 bases in between. The CDR3 DNA reads TGTGCCAGCAGCTTAGACAGCAATCAGCCCCAGCATTTT. The encoded protein is CASSLDSNQPQHF.

The chain couples TRBV5-1 to TRBJ2-7; D might be TRBD1 (5 bases). V lost 0 bases and J 3 bases, leaving 19 bases between the germline ends. The CDR3 contains 17 residues. Per the germline V gene, CDR1 is SGHRS and CDR2 is YFSETQ. The CDR3 spells CASSLAKFSAGNYEQYF. CDR3 nucleotides: TGCGCCAGCAGCTTGGCCAAATTTTCGGCAGGGAACTACGAGCAGTACTTC.

The rearrangement uses TRBV6-6 and TRBJ2-7; a weak D match, TRBD1 (6 bases). CDR3 length: 11 residues. Germline V lookup: CDR1 MNHNY, CDR2 SVGAGI (reference sequence). Trimming stripped 11 bases from V and 3 bases from J, with 11 bases between. The CDR3 region is CAVGANYEQYF. For the CDR3, the DNA is TGTGCCGTGGGGGCCAACTACGAGCAGTACTTC.

Details on this clone: The same CDR3 also results from other DNA sequences found in this sample. The chain employs TRBV6-5 and TRBJ1-1, with D tentatively TRBD1 (5 bases). The CDR3 covers 14 residues. The germline V and J ends were trimmed by 0 bases and 2 bases, with 7 bases remaining between them. Germline values: CDR1 MNHEY, CDR2 SVGAGI. DNA for the CDR3: TGTGCCAGCAGTTACTCGAGGGGCAACACTGAAGCTTTCTTT. Translated: CASSYSRGNTEAFF.

The chain has TRBV6-5 and TRBJ2-7; 9 bases match TRBD1. From germline, CDR1 is MNHEY and CDR2 SVGAGI. The CDR3 has 15 amino acids. Trimming removed 5 bases from V and 4 bases from J; junction bases left unmatched: 9. The CDR3 spells CASSNPGQGRYEQYF. In DNA form, the CDR3 reads TGTGCCAGCAGTAATCCGGGACAGGGAAGGTACGAGCAGTACTTC.

The rearrangement uses TRBV28 and TRBJ2-5, with no clear D. The V gene's germline CDR1 is MDHEN and CDR2 SYDVKM. CDR3 length equals 12 residues. V shed 3 bases and J shed 4 bases, with 6 bases lying between them. The CDR3 nucleotides are TGTGCCAGCAGTTTTGGGTTAGAGACCCAGTACTTC. It yields the protein CASSFGLETQYF.

This rearrangement joins TRBV2 to TRBJ2-5; 8 bases are a match to TRBD2. The V gene end was trimmed by 4 bases and the J gene end by 5 bases; junction bases not matched to a gene: 6. The CDR3 is made up of 14 amino acids. Germline V lookup: CDR1 SNHLY, CDR2 FYNNEI. CDR3 protein: CASSVAGGLETQYF. The CDR3 DNA reads as TGTGCCAGCAGTGTTGCGGGGGGCCTGGAGACCCAGTACTTC.

This chain connects TRBV7-2 to TRBJ2-7; 9 positions match TRBD1. CDR3 length: 15 amino acids. Germline V CDR1 and CDR2: SGHTA, FQGNSA. V lost 2 bases and J lost 0; bases outside the gene matches: 2. The CDR3 DNA reads as TGTGCCAGCAGCTTAACGGGACAGGGCTCCTACGAGCAGTACTTC. As protein: CASSLTGQGSYEQYF.

Only a few counts were recorded for this clone. The chain links TRBV9 to TRBJ1-2; D is possibly TRBD1 (5 bases). CDR1 is SGDLS, CDR2 YYNGEE, per germline. This CDR3 has 12 residues. Trimming pared 4 bases from V and 2 bases from J, leaving 6 bases between. CDR3 DNA sequence: TGTGCCAGCAGCAAGGGGAACTATGGCTACACCTTC. Protein sequence: CASSKGNYGYTF.

This clone came up a few times. This sample includes further DNA sequences coding for the same CDR3. The J gene is TRBJ1-6, the V gene TRBV2, with D uncertain. The germline CDR1 and CDR2 sequences are SNHLY and FYNNEI. The V gene lost 6 bases and the J gene lost 7 bases, with 7 bases spanning the gap. The CDR3 is 12 amino acids. Written as DNA, the CDR3 is TGTGCCAGCAGAATTGGCAATTCACCCCTCCACTTT. Its protein is CASRIGNSPLHF.

V usage is TRBV10-3 and J usage is TRBJ2-2, with a tentative D call TRBD1 (6 bases). This CDR3 is 14 amino acids long. V was pared by 4 bases and J by 4 bases, with 10 bases between. Germline lookup yields CDR1 ENHRY and CDR2 SYGVKD. CDR3 DNA: TGTGCCATCAGTGCTCAGGGGAGCACCGGGGAGCTGTTTTTT. This gives the protein CAISAQGSTGELFF.